This TCR beta chain was sequenced for a study of blood T cell repertoires in COVID-19. Study summary: Both acute and convalescent COVID-19 samples were obtained from the United States, Italy and Spain.

The repertoire was sequenced with immunoSEQ multiplex PCR; TCRdb's copy has only in-frame clones and lacks some. The data hold about 240,000 clones, with 80% to 90% observed a single time. V lost 5 bases and J lost 4; bases outside the gene matches: 14. In germline, CDR1 is SGHVS, CDR2 FQNEAQ. The CDR3 spans 17 residues. The V call is TRBV7-8, the J call TRBJ1-1; 9 bases are shared with TRBD1. This sequence originates from a man between 60 and 70 years old with acute or convalescent COVID-19. Sequencing input: peripheral blood. The DNA for the CDR3 is TGTGCCAGCAGCCGAGGGACAGGGACGACGTGGGGCACTGAAGCTTTCTTT. This codes for CASSRGTGTTWGTEAFF.